Sequencing of this T cell receptor (beta chain) was carried out in a study of T cells in Graves' hyperthyroidism and ophthalmopathy. This clonotype was seen ten or more times. Patients were excluded because of uncontrolled infection, other autoimmune disease, pregnancy or lactation. Fresh 10 ml peripheral blood yielded PBMCs. Amplified regions were TCR beta CDR3 sequences from RNA transcripts. The HTBI set primed first-round TCR CDR3 RT-PCR. One entry per CDR3 protein, called by TCRdb with MiXCR from the multiplex PCR reads. Altogether under 550,000 distinct CDR3 sequences are present, roughly 13% being singletons, with the ten largest covering 5.3%. Source material: blood. The receptor was derived from a woman between 18 and 30 years old with Graves' hyperthyroidism.

CDR3: CASSIRTSGNPYNEQFF. The CDR3 DNA sequence: TGTGCCAGCAGCATTCGGACTAGCGGGAACCCCTACAATGAGCAGTTCTTC. This chain uses TRBV7-8 with TRBJ2-1; TRBD2 aligns across 12 bases. CDR3 length: 17 residues. J gave up 2 bases and V 5 bases, and 7 bases lay outside the gene matches. Germline CDR1 SGHVS, CDR2 FQNEAQ.